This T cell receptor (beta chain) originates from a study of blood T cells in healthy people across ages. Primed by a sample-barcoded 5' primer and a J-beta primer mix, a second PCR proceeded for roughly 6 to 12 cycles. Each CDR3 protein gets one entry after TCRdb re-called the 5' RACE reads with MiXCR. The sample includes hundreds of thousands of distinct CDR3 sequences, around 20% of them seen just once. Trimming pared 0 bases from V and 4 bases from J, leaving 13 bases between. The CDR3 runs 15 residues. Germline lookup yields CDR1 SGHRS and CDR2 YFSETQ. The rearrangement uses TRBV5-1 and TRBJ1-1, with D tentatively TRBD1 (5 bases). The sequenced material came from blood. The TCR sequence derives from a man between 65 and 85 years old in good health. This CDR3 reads CASSLEIGAGTEAFF. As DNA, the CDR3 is TGCGCCAGCAGCTTGGAGATAGGGGCGGGCACTGAAGCTTTCTTT.